This T cell receptor (beta chain) is from a study of CD8 T cells in ankylosing spondylitis. General observations from the study: Disease-linked clones, CD8+, were relatively rare in peripheral blood. The clones that were linked to disease were reported to be significantly enriched in matched synovial fluid samples from ankylosing spondylitis patients.

The authors made TCR beta libraries by quantitative 5'-RACE with molecular barcodes. TCRdb itself ran the 5' RACE reads through MiXCR, one entry per CDR3 protein. This sample has over 30,000 distinct CDR3 sequences, with about 17% found just once. The germline V gene has CDR1 SGHRS and CDR2 YFSETQ. The V and J ends lost 7 bases and 0 bases respectively, with 14 bases between them. The CDR3 extends over 14 amino acids. A remark on this clonotype: Its antigen is currently unknown.

The sequence was collected from a male donor with ankylosing spondylitis or in good health (not recorded which). The V gene is TRBV5-1, the J gene TRBJ2-7; D is tentatively TRBD1 or TRBD2 (5 bases each). Sequencing was done on a sample of blood. DNA of the CDR3: TGCGCCAGCGGCCGGGACCGAAGCTCCTACGAGCAGTACTTC. It yields the protein CASGRDRSSYEQYF.